The T cell receptor beta chain under discussion was sequenced for a study of CD8+ T cells in alopecia areata. About the study: For the treated group, dosing was oral tofacitinib at 5 to 10 mg twice daily. Severity was scored as percentage of affected scalp area in treated patients.

CDR1 SGHRS and CDR2 YFSETQ come from the germline V gene. V lost 3 bases and J lost 0; bases outside the gene matches: 0. The CDR3 runs 14 residues. Regarding this clone: The same CDR3 is also encoded by other DNA sequences in this sample.

Following extraction, RNA underwent reverse transcription to cDNA, which served as the sequencing template. Assay used: immunoSEQ multiplex PCR; TCRdb lists only in-frame clones, some missing. The top ten hold about 9.4% of the sample, which has some 190,000 clones, approximately 51% seen once. Treatment reported: oral pan-JAK inhibitor, 5-10 mg twice daily. V usage is TRBV5-1 and J usage is TRBJ1-1; 9 bases fit TRBD1. The sequencing here drew on CD8+ T cells sorted from blood, taken around week 54, from a patient treated with tofacitinib. The receptor comes from a human donor with alopecia areata. This CDR3 is CASSYRGLNTEAFF. The CDR3 nucleotides are TGCGCCAGCAGCTACAGGGGGCTGAACACTGAAGCTTTCTTT.